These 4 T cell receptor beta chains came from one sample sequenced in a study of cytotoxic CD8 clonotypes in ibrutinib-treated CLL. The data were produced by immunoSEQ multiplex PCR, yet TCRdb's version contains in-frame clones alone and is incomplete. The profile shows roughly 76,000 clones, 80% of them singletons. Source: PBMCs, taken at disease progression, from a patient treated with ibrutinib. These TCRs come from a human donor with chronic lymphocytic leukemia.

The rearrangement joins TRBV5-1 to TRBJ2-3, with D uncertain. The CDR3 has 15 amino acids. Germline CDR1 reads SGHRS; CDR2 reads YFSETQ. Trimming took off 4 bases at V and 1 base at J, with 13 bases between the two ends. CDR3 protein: CASSPMLSRTDTQYF. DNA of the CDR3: TGCGCCAGCAGCCCAATGTTAAGCCGCACAGATACGCAGTATTTT.

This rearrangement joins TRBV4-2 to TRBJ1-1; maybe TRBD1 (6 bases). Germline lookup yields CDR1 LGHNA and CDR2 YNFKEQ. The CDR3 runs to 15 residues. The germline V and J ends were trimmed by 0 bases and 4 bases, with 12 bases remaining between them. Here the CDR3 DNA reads TGTGCCAGCAGCCAAGATCCTGGACAGACCACTGAAGCTTTCTTT. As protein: CASSQDPGQTTEAFF.

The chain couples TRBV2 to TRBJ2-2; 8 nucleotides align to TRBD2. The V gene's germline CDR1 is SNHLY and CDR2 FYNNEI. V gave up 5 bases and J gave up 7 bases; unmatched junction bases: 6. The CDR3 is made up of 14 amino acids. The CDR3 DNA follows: TGTGCCAGCAGTCCGGGACTAGGGTTCGGGGAGCTGTTTTTT. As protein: CASSPGLGFGELFF.

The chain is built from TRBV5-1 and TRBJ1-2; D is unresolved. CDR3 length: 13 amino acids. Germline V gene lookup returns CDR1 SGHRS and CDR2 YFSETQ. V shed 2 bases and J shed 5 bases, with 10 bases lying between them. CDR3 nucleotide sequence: TGCGCCAGCAGCTTACACGGGGAATATGGCTACACCTTC. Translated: CASSLHGEYGYTF.